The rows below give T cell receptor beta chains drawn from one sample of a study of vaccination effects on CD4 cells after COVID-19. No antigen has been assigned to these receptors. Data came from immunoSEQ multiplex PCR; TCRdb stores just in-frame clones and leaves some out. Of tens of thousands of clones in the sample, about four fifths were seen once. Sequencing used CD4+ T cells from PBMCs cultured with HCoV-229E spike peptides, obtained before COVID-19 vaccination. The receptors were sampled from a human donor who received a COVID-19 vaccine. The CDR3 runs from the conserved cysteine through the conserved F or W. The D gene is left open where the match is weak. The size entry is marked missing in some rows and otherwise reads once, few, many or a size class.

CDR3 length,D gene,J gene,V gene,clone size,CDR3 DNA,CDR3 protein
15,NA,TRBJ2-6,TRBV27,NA,TGTGCCAGCAGTCCGAACCTCTCTGGGGCCAACGTCCTGACTTTC,CASSPNLSGANVLTF
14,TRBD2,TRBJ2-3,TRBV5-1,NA,TGCGCCAGCACCAGCGGGATGAGCACAGATACGCAGTATTTT,CASTSGMSTDTQYF
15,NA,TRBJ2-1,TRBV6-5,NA,TGTGCCAGCAGATCAGACCGCGGTCTGTACAATGAGCAGTTCTTC,CASRSDRGLYNEQFF
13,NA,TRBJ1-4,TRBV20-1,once,TGCAGTGCTAGTCCGGCTACTCGGGAAAAACTGTTTTTT,CSASPATREKLFF
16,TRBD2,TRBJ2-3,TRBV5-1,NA,TGCGCCAGCAGCTCGGGACTACCTTCCCCCACAGATACGCAGTATTTT,CASSSGLPSPTDTQYF
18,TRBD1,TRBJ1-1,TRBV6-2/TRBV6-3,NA,TGTGCCAGCAGTTATGAGGGGACAGCTCAACTACTGAACACTGAAGCTTTCTTT,CASSYEGTAQLLNTEAFF
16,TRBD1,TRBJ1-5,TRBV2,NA,TGTGCCAGCACCCGACAGGGCTTCCTTAGCAATCAGCCCCAGCATTTT,CASTRQGFLSNQPQHF
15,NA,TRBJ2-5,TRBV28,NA,TGTGCCAGCAGTTCCGACGGGAAACCCCCGGAGACCCAGTACTTC,CASSSDGKPPETQYF
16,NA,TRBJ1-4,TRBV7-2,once,TGTGCCAGCAGCCCGTATAGGGGGGGCGGGAATGAAAAACTGTTTTTT,CASSPYRGGGNEKLFF
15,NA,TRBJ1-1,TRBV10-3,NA,TGTGCCATCAGTGAGTCGGGTTCGGGGAGCACTGAAGCTTTCTTT,CAISESGSGSTEAFF
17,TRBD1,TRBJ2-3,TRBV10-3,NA,TGTGCCATCAGTGATCCCACGACAGGGGGCAGGACAGATACGCAGTATTTT,CAISDPTTGGRTDTQYF
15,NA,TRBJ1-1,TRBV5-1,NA,TGCGCCAGCAGCTTGGGAGCTGGGGCGTCGTGGATAGCTTTCTTT,CASSLGAGASWIAFF
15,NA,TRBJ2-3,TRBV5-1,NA,TGCGCCAGCAGCCCGTCCGACCCCAGCACAGATACGCAGTATTTT,CASSPSDPSTDTQYF
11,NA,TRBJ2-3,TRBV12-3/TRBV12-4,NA,TGTGCCAGCAGTTTAGTGGATACGCAGTATTTT,CASSLVDTQYF
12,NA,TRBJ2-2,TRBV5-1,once,TGCGCCAGCAGGGGCAGCGGCGGGGAGCTGTTTTTT,CASRGSGGELFF
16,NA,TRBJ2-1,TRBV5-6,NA,TGTGCCAGCAGCAACCACCTCAGGGGCGGGTACAATGAGCAGTTCTTC,CASSNHLRGGYNEQFF
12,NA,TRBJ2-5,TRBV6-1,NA,TGTGCCAGTAGAGGGGAGGTTCAGACCCAGTACTTC,CASRGEVQTQYF
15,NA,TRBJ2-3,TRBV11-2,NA,TGTGCCAGCAGCTTAGAAAGGCTCGGACAGTTCCCGCAGTATTTT,CASSLERLGQFPQYF
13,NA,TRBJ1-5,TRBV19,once,TGTGCCTCCGAAGCGGGGCCAAATCAGCCCCAGCATTTT,CASEAGPNQPQHF
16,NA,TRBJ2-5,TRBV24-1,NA,TGTGCCACCAGGAATCGTCCAACAGTTACTCAAGAGACCCAGTACTTC,CATRNRPTVTQETQYF
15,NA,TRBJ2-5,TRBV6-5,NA,TGTGCCAGCAGCTGGGCGTTAGGCCCCCGGGAGACCCAGTACTTC,CASSWALGPRETQYF
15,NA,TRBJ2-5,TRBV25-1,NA,TGTGCCAGCAGTATTACCAATGGACAACAAGAGACCCAGTACTTC,CASSITNGQQETQYF
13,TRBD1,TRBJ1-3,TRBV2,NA,TGTGCCAGTACCGGGACAGGGAGAAACACCATATATTTT,CASTGTGRNTIYF
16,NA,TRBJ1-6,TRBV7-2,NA,TGTGCCAGCAGAAACTCAGGGAGCTCCTATAATTCACCCCTCCACTTT,CASRNSGSSYNSPLHF
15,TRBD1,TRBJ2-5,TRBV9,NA,TGTGCCAGCAGCGGGACAGGGGGCGCGGAAGAGACCCAGTACTTC,CASSGTGGAEETQYF
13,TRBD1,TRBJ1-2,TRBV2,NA,TGTGCCGACCGGGACAGGGGTGGGTATGGCTACACCTTC,CADRDRGGYGYTF
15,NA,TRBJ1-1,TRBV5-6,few,TGTGCCAGCAGCCTCACCGACAGAATGAACACTGAAGCTTTCTTT,CASSLTDRMNTEAFF
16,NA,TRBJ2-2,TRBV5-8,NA,TGTGCCAGCAGCTTGTGGCGGGGGCTTTTGGCCGGGGAGCTGTTTTTT,CASSLWRGLLAGELFF
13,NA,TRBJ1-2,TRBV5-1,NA,TGCGCCAGCAGCCCCCGGGACAACTATGGCTACACCTTC,CASSPRDNYGYTF
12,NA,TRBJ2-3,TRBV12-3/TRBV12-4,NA,TGTGCCAGCAGTCCAGCCCAGGATACGCAGTATTTT,CASSPAQDTQYF
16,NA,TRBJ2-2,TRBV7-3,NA,TGTGCCAGCAGCTTATTCGAGACTTCGAACACCGGGGAGCTGTTTTTT,CASSLFETSNTGELFF
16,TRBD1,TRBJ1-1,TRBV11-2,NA,TGTGCCAGCAGCTTAACCCGGGGACAGATGAACACTGAAGCTTTCTTT,CASSLTRGQMNTEAFF
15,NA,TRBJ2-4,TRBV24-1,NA,TGTGCCACCAGTGATTCCCGGGGGGCTGGGAACATTCAGTACTTC,CATSDSRGAGNIQYF
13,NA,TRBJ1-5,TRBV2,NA,TGTGCCAGCAGTGGGTACAGGGATCAGCCCCAGCATTTT,CASSGYRDQPQHF
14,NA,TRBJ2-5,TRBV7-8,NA,TGTGCCAGCAGCCCCCGCCAGTTAGGAGAGACCCAGTACTTC,CASSPRQLGETQYF
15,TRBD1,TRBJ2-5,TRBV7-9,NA,TGTGCCAGCAGCTCCCCCCCGGGACAGGCGGAGACCCAGTACTTC,CASSSPPGQAETQYF
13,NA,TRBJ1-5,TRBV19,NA,TGTGCCAGTAGTACCGCTAAAAGGCAGCCCCAGCATTTT,CASSTAKRQPQHF
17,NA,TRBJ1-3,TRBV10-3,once,TGTGCCATCAGTGGGGACATTGGAACGGTGGTCGGAAACACCATATATTTT,CAISGDIGTVVGNTIYF
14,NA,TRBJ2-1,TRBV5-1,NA,TGCGCCAGCAGCCCCCCGGAAGCCGGCAATGAGCAGTTCTTC,CASSPPEAGNEQFF
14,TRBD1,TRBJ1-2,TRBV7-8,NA,TGTGCCAGCAGCTTGCAGGGGGCAGGGTATGGCTACACCTTC,CASSLQGAGYGYTF
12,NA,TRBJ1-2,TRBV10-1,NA,TGCGCCAGCAGTGGGGGGCCGGCTGGCTACACCTTC,CASSGGPAGYTF
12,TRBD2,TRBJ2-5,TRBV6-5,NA,TGTGCCACCAGCGCGGGGGGGGAGACCCAGTACTTC,CATSAGGETQYF
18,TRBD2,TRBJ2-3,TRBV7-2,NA,TGTGCCAGCAGCCTATCGGGACTAGCGGGGGGCCGCACAGATACGCAGTATTTT,CASSLSGLAGGRTDTQYF
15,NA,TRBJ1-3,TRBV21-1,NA,TGTGCCAGCAATAGGACCGCTTACTCTGGAAACACCATATATTTT,CASNRTAYSGNTIYF
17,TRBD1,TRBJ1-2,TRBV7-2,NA,TGTGCCAGCACCTTAAACCCCGGACAGGGGGCTTACTATGGCTACACCTTC,CASTLNPGQGAYYGYTF
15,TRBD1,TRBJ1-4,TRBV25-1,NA,TGTGCCAGCAGTGTAGGACAGGGGGCGCAGGAAAAACTGTTTTTT,CASSVGQGAQEKLFF
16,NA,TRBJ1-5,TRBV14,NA,TGTGCCAGCAGCCTACAGGGTAAGGGTCGCAATCAGCCCCAGCATTTT,CASSLQGKGRNQPQHF
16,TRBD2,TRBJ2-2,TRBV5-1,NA,TGCGCCAGCAGCTTGGTCGGGGGGTCCAACACCGGGGAGCTGTTTTTT,CASSLVGGSNTGELFF
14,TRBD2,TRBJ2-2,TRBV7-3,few,TGTGCCAGCAGACGGGGGGAGAACACCGGGGAGCTGTTTTTT,CASRRGENTGELFF
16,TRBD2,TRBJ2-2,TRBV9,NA,TGTGCCAGCAGCGTAGAGGAAGGGAGGGACACCGGGGAGCTGTTTTTT,CASSVEEGRDTGELFF
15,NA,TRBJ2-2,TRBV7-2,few,TGTGCCAGCAGCTTAACACACGCGAACACCGGGGAGCTGTTTTTT,CASSLTHANTGELFF
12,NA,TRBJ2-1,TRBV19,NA,TGTGCCAGTGCCGGAGGCAGGGGACAGCAGTTCTTC,CASAGGRGQQFF
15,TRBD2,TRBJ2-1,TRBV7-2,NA,TGTGCCAGCAGCTTCGTAGCGGGGGGACTTGGTGAGCAGTTCTTC,CASSFVAGGLGEQFF
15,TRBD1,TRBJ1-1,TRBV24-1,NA,TGTGCCACCAGTGATCCCGGGACAGGGGAAACTGAAGCTTTCTTT,CATSDPGTGETEAFF
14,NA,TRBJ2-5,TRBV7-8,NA,TGTGCCAGCAGCTTAGCGCGGGGGCGAGAGACCCAGTACTTC,CASSLARGRETQYF
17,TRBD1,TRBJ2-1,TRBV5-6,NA,TGTGCCAGCAGCTTGATTGCAGGGACAGGGGGCCAAGGTGAGCAGTTCTTC,CASSLIAGTGGQGEQFF
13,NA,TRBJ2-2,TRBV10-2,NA,TGCGCCACACCGGGACTGAACACCGGGGAGCTGTTTTTT,CATPGLNTGELFF
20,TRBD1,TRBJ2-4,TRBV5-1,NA,TGCGCCAGCAGCTGGTCACCTCGGGACAGCCCCTCACGAGCCAAAAACATTCAGTACTTC,CASSWSPRDSPSRAKNIQYF
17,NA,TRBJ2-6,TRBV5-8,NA,TGTGCCAGCAGCTCCTGGAGGGACGTCTCTGGGGCCAACGTCCTGACTTTC,CASSSWRDVSGANVLTF
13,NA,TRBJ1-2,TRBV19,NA,TGTGCCAGTAGTTGGGGGGCTAACTATGGCTACACCTTC,CASSWGANYGYTF